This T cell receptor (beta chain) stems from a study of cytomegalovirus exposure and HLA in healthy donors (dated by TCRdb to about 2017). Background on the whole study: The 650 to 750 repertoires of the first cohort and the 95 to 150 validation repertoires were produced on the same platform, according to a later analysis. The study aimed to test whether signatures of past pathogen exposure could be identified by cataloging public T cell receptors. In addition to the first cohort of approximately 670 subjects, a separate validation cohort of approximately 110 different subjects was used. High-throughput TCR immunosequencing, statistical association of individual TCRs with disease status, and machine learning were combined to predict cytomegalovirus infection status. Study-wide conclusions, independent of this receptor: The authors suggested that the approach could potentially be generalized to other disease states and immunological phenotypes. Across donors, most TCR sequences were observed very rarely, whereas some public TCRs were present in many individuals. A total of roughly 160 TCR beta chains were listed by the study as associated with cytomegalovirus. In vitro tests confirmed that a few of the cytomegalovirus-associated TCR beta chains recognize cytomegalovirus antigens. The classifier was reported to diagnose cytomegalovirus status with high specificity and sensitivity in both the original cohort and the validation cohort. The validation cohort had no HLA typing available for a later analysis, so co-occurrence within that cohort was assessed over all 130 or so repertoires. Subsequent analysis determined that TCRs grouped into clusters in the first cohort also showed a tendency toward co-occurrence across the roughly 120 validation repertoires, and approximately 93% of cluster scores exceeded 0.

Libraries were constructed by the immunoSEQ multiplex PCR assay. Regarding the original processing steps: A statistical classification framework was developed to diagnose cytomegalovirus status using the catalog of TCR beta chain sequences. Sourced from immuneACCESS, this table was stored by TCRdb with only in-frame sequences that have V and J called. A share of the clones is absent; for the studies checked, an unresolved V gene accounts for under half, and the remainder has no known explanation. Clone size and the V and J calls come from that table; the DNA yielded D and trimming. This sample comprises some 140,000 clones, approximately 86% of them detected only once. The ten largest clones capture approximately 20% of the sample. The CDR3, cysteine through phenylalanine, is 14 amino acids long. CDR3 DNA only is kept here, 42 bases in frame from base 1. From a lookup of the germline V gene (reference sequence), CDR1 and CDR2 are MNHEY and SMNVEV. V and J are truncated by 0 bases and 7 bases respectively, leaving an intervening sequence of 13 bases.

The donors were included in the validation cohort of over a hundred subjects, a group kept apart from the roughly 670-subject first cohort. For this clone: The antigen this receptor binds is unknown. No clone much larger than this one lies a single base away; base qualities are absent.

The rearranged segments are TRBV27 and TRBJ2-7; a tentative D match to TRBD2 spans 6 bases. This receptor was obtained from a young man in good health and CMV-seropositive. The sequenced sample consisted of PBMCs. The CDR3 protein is CASSLSGLPREQYF. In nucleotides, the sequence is TGTGCCAGCAGTTTATCGGGACTCCCTCGGGAGCAGTACTTC.